This TCR beta chain was documented in a study of T-cell memory formation after mild COVID-19. Study-wide context: There were largely donor-specific TCR clusters.

V lost 7 bases and J 1 base, leaving 10 bases between the germline ends. This CDR3 has 13 amino acids. TCRdb itself ran the 5' RACE reads through MiXCR, one entry per CDR3 protein. The sample includes approximately 500,000 distinct CDR3 sequences, 20% to 30% of them seen just once. This clonotype was seen more than once but under ten times. What it recognizes is unknown. Study-level results: The appearance of some responding clones in pre-infection memory suggested that cross-reactive memory joined.

The sample taken for sequencing was PBMCs or a T cell subset sorted from them (not recorded which). This receptor was obtained from an adult woman who had mild COVID-19 (a few samples of this study predate the infection). Cell type and time point are not known. The V gene is TRBV12-3 or TRBV12-4, the J gene TRBJ1-1, with D unclear. The CDR3 is CASKVGTNTEAFF. In DNA, the CDR3 is TGTGCCAGCAAGGTTGGCACGAACACTGAAGCTTTCTTT.